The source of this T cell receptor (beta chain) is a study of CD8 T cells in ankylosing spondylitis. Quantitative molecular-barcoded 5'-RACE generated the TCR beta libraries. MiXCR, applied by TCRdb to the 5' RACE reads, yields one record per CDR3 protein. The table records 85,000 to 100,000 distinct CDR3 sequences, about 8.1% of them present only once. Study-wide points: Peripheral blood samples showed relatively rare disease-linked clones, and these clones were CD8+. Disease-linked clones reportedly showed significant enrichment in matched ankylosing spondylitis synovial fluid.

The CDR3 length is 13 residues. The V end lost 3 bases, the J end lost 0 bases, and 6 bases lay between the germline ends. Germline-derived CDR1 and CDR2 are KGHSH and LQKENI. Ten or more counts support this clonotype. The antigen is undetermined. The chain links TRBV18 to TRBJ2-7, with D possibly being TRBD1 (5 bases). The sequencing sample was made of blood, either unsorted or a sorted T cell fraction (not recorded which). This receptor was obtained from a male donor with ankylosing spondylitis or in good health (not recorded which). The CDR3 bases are TGTGCCAGCTCACCCCAGGGCTCCTACGAGCAGTACTTC. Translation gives CASSPQGSYEQYF.